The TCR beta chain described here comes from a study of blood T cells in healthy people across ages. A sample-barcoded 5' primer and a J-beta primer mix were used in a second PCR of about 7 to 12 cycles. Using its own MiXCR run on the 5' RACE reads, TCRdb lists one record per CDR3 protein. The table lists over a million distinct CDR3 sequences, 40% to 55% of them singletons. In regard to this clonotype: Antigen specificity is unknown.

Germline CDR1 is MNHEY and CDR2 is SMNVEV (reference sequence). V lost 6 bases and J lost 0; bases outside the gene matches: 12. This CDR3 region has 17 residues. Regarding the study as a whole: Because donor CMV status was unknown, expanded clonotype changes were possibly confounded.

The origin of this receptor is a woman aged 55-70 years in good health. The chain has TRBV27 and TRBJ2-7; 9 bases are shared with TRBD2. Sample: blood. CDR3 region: CASSPNGLAQTSYEQYF. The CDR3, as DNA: TGTGCCAGCAGCCCAAACGGACTAGCGCAAACCTCCTACGAGCAGTACTTC.